One sample yielded the 9 T cell receptor beta chains listed below, sequenced in a study of blood T cell repertoires in COVID-19. Profiled with immunoSEQ multiplex PCR; TCRdb holds only in-frame clones, not every one. The sample gives approximately 46,000 clones, about 79% of which show up once; 7.6% is in the top ten. The sample was peripheral blood. These receptors all come from a human donor in a cohort sampled during active COVID-19.

The chain joins TRBV4-2 to TRBJ2-4, with TRBD1 identical over 7 bases. V lost 0 bases to trimming and J lost 8 bases; unmatched junction nucleotides: 10. The CDR3 has 16 amino acids. Germline V gives CDR1 LGHNA, CDR2 YNFKEQ. CDR3 sequence (DNA): TGTGCCAGCAGCCAAGAGAGAGAGACAGGGCAGGACATTCAGTACTTC. Amino acids: CASSQERETGQDIQYF.

The rearrangement uses TRBV30 and TRBJ2-3, with 12 bases matching TRBD2. This CDR3 has 15 residues. CDR1 is GTSNPN and CDR2 is SVGIG in the germline V gene (reference sequence). The ends lost 2 bases at V and 4 bases at J; junction bases unmatched: 4. CDR3 in amino acids: CAWSPLAGGADTQYF. The CDR3 DNA follows: TGTGCCTGGAGTCCACTAGCGGGAGGTGCAGATACGCAGTATTTT.

The rearrangement joins TRBV19 to TRBJ2-7, with a weak D call TRBD1 (5 bases). V shed 0 bases and J shed 2 bases, with 14 bases lying between them. CDR1 and CDR2 (germline): LNHDA, SQIVND (reference sequence). The CDR3 has 16 amino acids. The CDR3 nucleotides read TGTGCCAGTAGTATAGATCTAAGGGGCGCGACCTACGAGCAGTACTTC. It encodes CASSIDLRGATYEQYF.

The chain has TRBV27 and TRBJ2-2, with D possibly TRBD2 on 6 matching bases. Germline lookup yields CDR1 MNHEY and CDR2 SMNVEV (reference sequence). The CDR3 covers 18 residues. Trimming pared 5 bases from V and 4 bases from J, leaving 23 bases between. The CDR3 DNA sequence: TGTGCCAGCAGTACTCACCCCGGGGCGGGGAGTCCCACCGGGGAGCTGTTTTTT. Its translation is CASSTHPGAGSPTGELFF.

The gene calls are TRBV11-2 and TRBJ2-1, with 9 bases lining up with TRBD2. V was clipped by 1 base and J by 6 bases; unmatched bases: 7. The CDR3 is 16 residues long. In germline, CDR1 is SGHAT, CDR2 FQNNGV. The CDR3 loop is CASSLGGSGRGNEQFF. CDR3 DNA sequence: TGTGCCAGCAGCTTAGGAGGTAGCGGGAGAGGCAATGAGCAGTTCTTC.

The rearrangement joins TRBV28 to TRBJ1-2; D is perhaps TRBD1 (5 bases). The CDR3 is made up of 14 amino acids. The V and J ends lost 7 bases and 4 bases respectively, with 16 bases between them. Germline assignment: CDR1 MDHEN and CDR2 SYDVKM. CDR3 coding DNA: TGTGCCAGCAACAGACAGACTCTGTCCTATGGCTACACCTTC. Translation gives CASNRQTLSYGYTF.

This clone was seen only a few times. The chain carries TRBV24-1 and TRBJ2-1, with D perhaps matching TRBD1 (5 bases). Trimming removed 3 bases from V and 10 bases from J, with 15 bases in between. This CDR3 region has 14 residues. CDR1 and CDR2 (germline): KGHDR, SFDVKD. The CDR3 region is CATSDIGLTGEQFF. The CDR3 region has the DNA TGTGCCACCAGTGATATCGGCCTAACAGGCGAGCAGTTCTTC.

V gene TRBV13 combines with J gene TRBJ2-7, with D possibly being TRBD1 (6 bases). Deletions cut 5 bases from V and 2 bases from J, with 13 bases between. Germline V gives CDR1 PRHDT, CDR2 FYEKMQ (reference sequence). This CDR3 spans 14 amino acids. CDR3 sequence reads: CASSPASGAYEQYF. CDR3 DNA: TGTGCCAGCAGCCCAGCCTCAGGGGCCTACGAGCAGTACTTC. Complete variable domain (other parts from reference TRBV13 and TRBJ2-7): AAGVIQSPRHLIKEKRETATLKCYPIPRHDTVYWYQQGPGQDPQFLISFYEKMQSDKGSIPDRFSAQQFSDYHSELNMSSLELGDSALYFCASSPASGAYEQYFGPGTRLTVT.

The J gene is TRBJ2-1, the V gene TRBV6-2 or TRBV6-3, with D possibly TRBD2 on 8 matching bases. Trimming removed 4 bases at V and 9 bases at J, with 22 bases between. Germline V gene data show CDR1 as MNHEY and CDR2 as SVGEGT. The length of the CDR3 is 16 residues. DNA for the CDR3: TGTGCCAGCAGTTTATGGAGGGGGCCGGCGGGAGGTGAGCAGTTCTTC. This encodes CASSLWRGPAGGEQFF.